Included here is one T cell receptor (beta chain) sequence, with context. The trim removed 3 bases at V and 0 bases at J, leaving 5 bases unmatched. The CDR3 consists of 16 residues. Germline values: CDR1 SGHDN, CDR2 FVKESK. The record originates from a study of blood T cell repertoires in COVID-19. Sequencing was performed with immunoSEQ multiplex PCR; in TCRdb, only in-frame clones are kept and a portion is missing. This table has approximately 71,000 clones, over 60% appearing once. The chain recombines TRBV14 with TRBJ2-5; 9 bases line up with TRBD2. The specimen sequenced was peripheral blood. The sequence came from a human donor in a cohort sampled during active COVID-19. DNA of the CDR3: TGTGCCAGCAGCCATTCTAGCGGGGCGCACCAAGAGACCCAGTACTTC. Its protein is CASSHSSGAHQETQYF.